The clone carrying this T cell receptor (beta chain) showed up just a few times. This entry belongs to a study of tumor-infiltrating lymphocytes in primary liver carcinoma. RNA isolated from unsorted whole blood supplied the blood RNA, with germline DNA also extracted. Patients carried chronic HBV infection without prior treatment. V gave up 1 base and J gave up 7 bases; unmatched junction bases: 3. This CDR3 is built from 15 residues. CDR1 is KGHDR and CDR2 is SFDVKD in the germline V gene. Synthesis of TCR beta cDNA was carried out from about 540 ng total RNA with a constant-region primer. Each TCR beta library was derived from three nested multiplex PCR rounds that employed slightly modified ARM-PCR. With TRBV1-TRBV30 forward primers and a C-beta reverse primer, the first two PCR rounds were run for approximately 9 cycles each. TCRdb redid the calling of the multiplex PCR reads with MiXCR, one entry per CDR3 protein. The table lists a few hundred thousand distinct CDR3 sequences, around 50% of them singletons, with more than 15% in the top ten.

This chain connects TRBV24-1 to TRBJ2-1; 10 nucleotides line up with TRBD2. The sample was peripheral blood. The receptor comes from a woman in her 30s with primary liver carcinoma and hepatitis B virus infection. The CDR3 protein is CATSDFQLAGNEQFF. The CDR3 DNA sequence: TGTGCCACCAGTGATTTCCAACTAGCGGGGAATGAGCAGTTCTTC.